Following are 24 T cell receptor beta chains from one sample sequenced in a study of T cell repertoires in aging, cancer and after chemotherapy (dated by TCRdb to about 2019). Genomic DNA extracted from peripheral blood, rather than sorted cells or RNA, was used as the source for amplification of TCR beta rearrangements. The instrument given in TCRdb is Illumina MiSeq. Rearranged TRB sequences spanning V, D and J segments were amplified in a multiplex touch-down PCR with a mixed TRB-A/B primer pool. In TCRdb, the public reads were trimmed at Q25 with fastp and aligned with MiXCR, with productive beta chains retained. Identical CDR3 proteins give one entry, which carries the most common genes and DNA. The sample contains 3,000 to 3,500 distinct CDR3 sequences, 45% of them found a single time. Jointly, the top ten make up about 35% of the sample. Sequencing input: blood. These TCRs come from a human donor with a blood cancer.

The V and J genes are TRBV15 and TRBJ2-1; D gene uncertain. V was pared by 0 bases and J by 7 bases, with 13 bases between. The CDR3 totals 15 residues. CDR1 LNHNV and CDR2 YYDKDF come from the germline V gene (reference sequence). The CDR3 loop reads CATSRDYAGMNEQFF. The DNA of the CDR3 is TGTGCCACCAGCAGAGATTACGCTGGGATGAATGAGCAGTTCTTC. Looking up the rest from reference TRBV15 and TRBJ2-1 gives the full variable domain: DAMVIQNPRYQVTQFGKPVTLSCSQTLNHNVMYWYQQKSSQAPKLLFHYYDKDFNNEADTPDNFQSRRPNTSFCFLDIRSPGLGDTAMYLCATSRDYAGMNEQFFGPGTRLTVL.

The rearrangement uses TRBV19 and TRBJ2-7; TRBD2 might be the D (6 bases). Germline loops: CDR1 LNHDA, CDR2 SQIVND (reference sequence). Trimming left V 5 bases short and J 6 bases short, with 14 bases between. This CDR3 spans 13 amino acids. CDR3 sequence reads: CASSWGDGAEQYF. In DNA, the CDR3 is TGTGCCAGTAGTTGGGGGGATGGAGCCGAGCAGTACTTC.

The chain uses TRBV19 and TRBJ2-7; possibly TRBD1 for D (6 bases). Trimming removed 3 bases from V and 3 bases from J, with 12 bases in between. The CDR3 runs to 14 residues. CDR1 LNHDA and CDR2 SQIVND come from the germline V gene (reference sequence). For the CDR3, the DNA is TGTGCCAGTAGTATGGGGACAACGCACTACGAGCAGTACTTC. Encoded protein: CASSMGTTHYEQYF.

This rearrangement joins TRBV7-2 to TRBJ2-3; the D is unclear. This CDR3 contains 11 residues. Germline V gene lookup returns CDR1 SGHTA and CDR2 FQGNSA. V gave up 8 bases and J gave up 4 bases, with 7 bases separating them. CDR3 nucleotide sequence: TGTGCCAGCTCCCGGGCAGATACGCAGTATTTT. The encoded protein is CASSRADTQYF.

This clonotype was counted a few times. The V call is TRBV5-4, the J call TRBJ2-1, with TRBD2 matching 15 bases. J lost 13 bases, V lost 4 bases, and 6 bases had no gene match. CDR3 length equals 14 residues. The V gene's germline CDR1 is SGHNT and CDR2 YYREEE (reference sequence). CDR3 sequence reads: CASSGGLAGGLQFF. The DNA of the CDR3 is TGTGCCAGCAGCGGAGGACTAGCGGGGGGGTTACAGTTCTTC.

J is TRBJ2-7 and V is TRBV6-6; possible D gene TRBD2, 6 bases. Per the germline V gene, CDR1 is MNHNY and CDR2 is SVGAGI (reference sequence). V lost 5 bases, J lost 2 bases, and 19 bases lay in between. This CDR3 is built from 16 residues. This CDR3 reads CASSTQRGGRTYEQYF. The CDR3 DNA follows: TGTGCCAGCAGTACGCAACGTGGAGGGCGGACCTACGAGCAGTACTTC.

This clonotype was detected a few times. The V call is TRBV6-5, the J call TRBJ2-3; D is possibly TRBD2 (5 bases). Germline V CDR1 and CDR2: MNHEY, SVGAGI. The CDR3 extends over 11 amino acids. Trimming shortened V by 10 bases and J by 9 bases, and 14 bases separated the two germline ends. CDR3 DNA sequence: TGTGCCATATCCCACGGGAAAACGCAGTATTTT. As protein: CAISHGKTQYF.

This clonotype was picked up a small number of times. In DNA, the CDR3 is TGTGCCAGCAGCTTGCAGGTCGCTAATGAAAAACTGTTTTTT. As protein: CASSLQVANEKLFF. The chain links TRBV7-6 to TRBJ1-4; no firm D call. The CDR3 spans 14 residues. Germline loops: CDR1 SGHVS, CDR2 FNYEAQ. Trimming stripped 3 bases from V and 3 bases from J, with 8 bases between.

The chain joins TRBV7-6 to TRBJ2-1, with a possible D match to TRBD1 (6 bases). CDR1 SGHVS and CDR2 FNYEAQ come from the germline V gene. The CDR3 has 15 residues. V shed 5 bases and J shed 4 bases, with 15 bases lying between them. CDR3 protein: CASSPAYREYNEQFF. CDR3 in DNA: TGTGCCAGCAGCCCCGCCTACAGGGAATACAATGAGCAGTTCTTC.

A remark on this clonotype: Germline is not matched at one junction end, which may reflect a read error. The rearrangement joins TRBV6-1 to TRBJ1-2; 9 nucleotides match TRBD1. CDR1 and CDR2 from the germline V gene are MNHNS and SASEGT. The CDR3 runs to 13 residues. The CDR3, as DNA: TGTGCCAGCAGGGGGACAGGGAGCGGGGAGCTGTACTTC. Translated: CASRGTGSGELYF.

The J gene is TRBJ1-5, the V gene TRBV12-3 or TRBV12-4; D gene ambiguous. This CDR3 is built from 13 residues. The V end lost 3 bases, the J end lost 0 bases, and 3 bases lay between the germline ends. The CDR3 DNA follows: TGTGCCAGCAGTTTTGGTAGCAATCAGCCCCAGCATTTT. The encoded protein is CASSFGSNQPQHF.

By sample share, this clonotype is medium-sized. The chain has TRBV19 and TRBJ2-1; TRBD1 matches 11 bases. Germline CDR1 is LNHDA and CDR2 is SQIVND (reference sequence). The CDR3 is 16 amino acids. J lost 4 bases, V lost 4 bases, and 6 bases had no gene match. The DNA for the CDR3 is TGTGCCAGTAGTACGGCCGGGACAGGGGGATACAATGAGCAGTTCTTC. As protein: CASSTAGTGGYNEQFF.

Only a few counts were recorded for this clonotype. The chain employs TRBV10-3 and TRBJ2-7, with D unresolved. Germline V gives CDR1 ENHRY, CDR2 SYGVKD. The V end lost 2 bases, the J end lost 5 bases, and 4 bases lay between the germline ends. The CDR3 runs to 11 residues. CDR3: CAISEVDEQYF. The CDR3 DNA follows: TGTGCCATCAGTGAGGTAGACGAGCAGTACTTC.

The chain is built from TRBV5-4 and TRBJ1-2; 7 bases agree with TRBD1. V shed 5 bases and J 0 bases; nucleotides not matched to a gene: 10. The CDR3 is made up of 16 amino acids. In germline, CDR1 is SGHNT, CDR2 YYREEE (reference sequence). As DNA, the CDR3 is TGTGCCAGCAGACCCGGGACAGTTACCCCTAACTATGGCTACACCTTC. Protein product: CASRPGTVTPNYGYTF.

The chain recombines TRBV29-1 with TRBJ1-2; 7 nucleotides align to TRBD1. With 3 bases clipped from V and 5 bases from J, the junction kept 9 bases outside the gene matches. Looked up from germline, CDR1 is SQVTM and CDR2 is ANQGSEA. This CDR3 region has 14 residues. The CDR3, as DNA: TGCAGCGTTGACTTCGACAGGGTCGGGTATGGCTACACCTTC. This gives the protein CSVDFDRVGYGYTF.

The CDR3 bases are TGTGCCAGCAGCCTCCGTCGGACAGATACGCAGTATTTT. Its translation is CASSLRRTDTQYF. The rearrangement uses TRBV27 and TRBJ2-3; unclear D gene. Trimming pared 6 bases from V and 3 bases from J, leaving 10 bases between. Per germline, CDR1 MNHEY and CDR2 SMNVEV (reference sequence). The CDR3 covers 13 residues.

The rearrangement joins TRBV5-4 to TRBJ2-1; D uncertain. With 5 bases removed from V and 1 base from J, the gap between germline ends came to 7 bases. This CDR3 is built from 13 residues. Germline-derived CDR1 and CDR2 are SGHNT and YYREEE (reference sequence). The CDR3 DNA reads as TGTGCCAGCAGGACGGATTCCTACAATGAGCAGTTCTTC. Its translation: CASRTDSYNEQFF.

This clonotype showed up just a few times. The rearrangement links TRBV12-3 or TRBV12-4 to TRBJ2-1; the D is unclear. The V end was cut by 6 bases, the J end by 3 bases, with 12 bases between. The CDR3 totals 14 residues. CDR3 sequence reads: CASRIADLYNEQFF. The CDR3 nucleotides are TGTGCCAGCAGAATCGCTGACCTCTACAATGAGCAGTTCTTC.

The genes are TRBV29-1 and TRBJ1-1; no reliable D call. CDR3 length equals 12 residues. Trimming stripped 7 bases from V and 2 bases from J, with 11 bases between. The germline gives CDR1 SQVTM, CDR2 ANQGSEA. The CDR3 region is CSAAATNTEAFF. For the CDR3, the DNA is TGCAGCGCTGCCGCGACAAACACTGAAGCTTTCTTT.

The chain has TRBV5-4 and TRBJ2-7; 7 bases align to TRBD1. Germline CDR1 is SGHNT and CDR2 is YYREEE (reference sequence). The V segment lost 1 base and the J segment 5 bases; nucleotides outside the gene matches: 18. CDR3 length: 18 residues. CDR3 sequence (DNA): TGTGCCAGCAGCTTGATGCTGGTGTTCGAGACAGGGAGCCACGAGCAGTACTTC. As protein: CASSLMLVFETGSHEQYF.

The rearrangement joins TRBV29-1 to TRBJ2-5, with D possibly being TRBD2 (6 bases). The CDR3 sequence is 14 residues long. The germline V gene has CDR1 SQVTM and CDR2 ANQGSEA. Trimming stripped 6 bases from V and 5 bases from J, with 19 bases between. Here the CDR3 DNA reads TGCAGCGTCGCAAGAGGCGGGGAGTTTGAGACCCAGTACTTC. It codes for CSVARGGEFETQYF.

This clonotype was seen only once. J is TRBJ2-3 and V is TRBV7-2; D gene unclear. Germline values: CDR1 SGHTA, CDR2 FQGNSA. V lost 0 bases and J 1 base, leaving 5 bases between the germline ends. This CDR3 has 14 residues. CDR3 protein: CASSLATGTDTQYF. CDR3 DNA: TGTGCCAGCAGCTTAGCGACCGGCACAGATACGCAGTATTTT.

Relative to its sample, this clonotype is large. The rearrangement uses TRBV6-2 or TRBV6-3 and TRBJ1-1; a weak D match, TRBD1 (6 bases). The CDR3 has 12 amino acids. With 4 bases removed from V and 10 bases from J, the gap between germline ends came to 13 bases. CDR1 MNHEY and CDR2 SVGEGT come from the germline V gene. The DNA for the CDR3 is TGTGCCAGCAGTTTGACAGGCACTCCAGCTTTCTTT. This encodes CASSLTGTPAFF.

The CDR3 DNA is TGTGCCAGCTCACCATGGGGTAGTTCGGACAATGAGCAGTTCTTC. It translates to CASSPWGSSDNEQFF. The rearrangement links TRBV18 to TRBJ2-1; D is unresolved. CDR1 and CDR2 from the germline V gene are KGHSH and LQKENI. This CDR3 region has 15 residues. Between the trimmed V and J ends, which lost 2 bases and 5 bases, there was a span of 13 bases.